This T cell receptor beta chain stems from a study of vaccination effects on CD4 cells after COVID-19. Repertoires were generated with immunoSEQ multiplex PCR, while TCRdb's copy carries only in-frame clones and drops some. The sample shows tens of thousands of clones, 73% of them seen only once. Antigen-specific CD4+ T cells were expanded with viral peptide pools in the ViraFEST assay before sequencing. Following 10 days of culture, CD4+ T cells were isolated. Participants got two doses of BNT162b2 or mRNA-1273 vaccine. V lost 6 bases and J lost 1; bases outside the gene matches: 9. The germline CDR1 and CDR2 sequences are SQVTM and ANQGSEA. CDR3 size: 16 residues. A remark on this clone: Its specificity is not known.

V is TRBV29-1 and J is TRBJ2-1, with 10 nucleotides matching TRBD1. This receptor was obtained from a human donor who received a COVID-19 vaccine. Sample: CD4+ T cells from PBMCs cultured with HCoV-229E spike peptides, taken after COVID-19 vaccination. The CDR3 sequence: CSVISGTGESYNEQFF. CDR3 in DNA: TGCAGCGTGATCTCCGGGACAGGGGAGTCCTACAATGAGCAGTTCTTC.